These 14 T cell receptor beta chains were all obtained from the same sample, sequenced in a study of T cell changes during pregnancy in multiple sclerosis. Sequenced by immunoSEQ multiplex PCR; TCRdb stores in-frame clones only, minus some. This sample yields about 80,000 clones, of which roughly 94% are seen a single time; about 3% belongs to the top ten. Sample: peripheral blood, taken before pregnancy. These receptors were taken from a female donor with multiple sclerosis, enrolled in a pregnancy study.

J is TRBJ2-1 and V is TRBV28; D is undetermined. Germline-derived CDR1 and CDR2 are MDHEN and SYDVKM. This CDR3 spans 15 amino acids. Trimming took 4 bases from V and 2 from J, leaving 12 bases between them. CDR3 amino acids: CASSSGSDAYNEQFF. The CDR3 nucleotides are TGTGCCAGCAGTTCCGGGTCAGACGCCTACAATGAGCAGTTCTTC. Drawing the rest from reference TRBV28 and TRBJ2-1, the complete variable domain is DVKVTQSSRYLVKRTGEKVFLECVQDMDHENMFWYRQDPGLGLRLIYFSYDVKMKEKGDIPEGYSVSREKKERFSLILESASTNQTSMYLCASSSGSDAYNEQFFGPGTRLTVL.

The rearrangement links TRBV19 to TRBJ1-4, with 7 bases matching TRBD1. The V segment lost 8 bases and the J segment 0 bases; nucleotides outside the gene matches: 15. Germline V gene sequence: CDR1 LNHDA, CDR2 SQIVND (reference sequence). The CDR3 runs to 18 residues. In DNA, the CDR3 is TGTGCCAGTTCGGCGACAGGGTTGTCGTGGGCAACTAATGAAAAACTGTTTTTT. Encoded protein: CASSATGLSWATNEKLFF.

The CDR3 here is CASGQGLNQPQHF. In nucleotides, the CDR3 is TGTGCTAGTGGACAGGGCCTGAATCAGCCCCAGCATTTT. The chain recombines TRBV12-5 with TRBJ1-5; D might be TRBD1 (6 bases). With 6 bases removed from V and 4 bases from J, the gap between germline ends came to 10 bases. This CDR3 region has 13 residues. Germline V gene sequence: CDR1 LGHNT, CDR2 FRNRAP.

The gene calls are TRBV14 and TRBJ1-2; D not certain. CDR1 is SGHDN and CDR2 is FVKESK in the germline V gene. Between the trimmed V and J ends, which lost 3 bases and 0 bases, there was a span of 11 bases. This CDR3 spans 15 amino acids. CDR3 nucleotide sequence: TGTGCCAGCAGCCAGCGGGTCGGGGCTAACTATGGCTACACCTTC. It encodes CASSQRVGANYGYTF. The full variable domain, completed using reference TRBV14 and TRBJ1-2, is EAGVTQFPSHSVIEKGQTVTLRCDPISGHDNLYWYRRVMGKEIKFLLHFVKESKQDESGMPNNRFLAERTGGTYSTLKVQPAELEDSGVYFCASSQRVGANYGYTFGSGTRLTVV.

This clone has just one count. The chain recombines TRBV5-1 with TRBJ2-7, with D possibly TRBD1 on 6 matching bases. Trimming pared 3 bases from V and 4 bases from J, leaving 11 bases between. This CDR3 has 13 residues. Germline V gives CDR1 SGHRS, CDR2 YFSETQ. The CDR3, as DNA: TGCGCCAGCAGCTCCGGACAGCTTTACGAGCAGTACTTC. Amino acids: CASSSGQLYEQYF.

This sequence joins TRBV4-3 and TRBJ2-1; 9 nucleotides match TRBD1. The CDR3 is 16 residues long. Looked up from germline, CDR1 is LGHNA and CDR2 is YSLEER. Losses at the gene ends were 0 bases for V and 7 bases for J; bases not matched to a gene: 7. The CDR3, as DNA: TGCGCCAGCAGCCAAGAAGGGGGACAGGGTTCGAATGAGCAGTTCTTC. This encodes CASSQEGGQGSNEQFF.

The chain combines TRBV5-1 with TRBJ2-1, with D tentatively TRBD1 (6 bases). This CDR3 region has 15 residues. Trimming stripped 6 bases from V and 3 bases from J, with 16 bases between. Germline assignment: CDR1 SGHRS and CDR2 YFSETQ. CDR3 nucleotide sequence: TGCGCCAGCACCCCTCCGAACAGGGACTACAATGAGCAGTTCTTC. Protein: CASTPPNRDYNEQFF.

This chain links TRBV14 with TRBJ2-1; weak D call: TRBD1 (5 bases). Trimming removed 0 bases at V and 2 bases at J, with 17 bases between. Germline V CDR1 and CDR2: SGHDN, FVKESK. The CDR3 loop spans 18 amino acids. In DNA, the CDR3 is TGTGCCAGCAGCCAAGATCCTGCTCGACAGTCCCCCTACAATGAGCAGTTCTTC. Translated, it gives CASSQDPARQSPYNEQFF.

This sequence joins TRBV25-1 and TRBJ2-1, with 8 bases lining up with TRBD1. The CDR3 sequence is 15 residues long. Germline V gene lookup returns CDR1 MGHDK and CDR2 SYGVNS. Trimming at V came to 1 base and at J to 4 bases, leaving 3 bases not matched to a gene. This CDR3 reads CASSELDRAYNEQFF. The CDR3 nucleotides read TGTGCCAGCAGTGAATTGGACAGGGCGTACAATGAGCAGTTCTTC.

CDR3 nucleotides: TGTGCCAGCAGCGCCAGACAGGGATCGGATGAGCAGTTCTTC. It yields the protein CASSARQGSDEQFF. This chain links TRBV14 with TRBJ2-1, with 7 bases matching TRBD1. V was clipped by 5 bases and J by 8 bases; unmatched bases: 9. This CDR3 is 14 amino acids long. CDR1 and CDR2 from the germline V gene are SGHDN and FVKESK.

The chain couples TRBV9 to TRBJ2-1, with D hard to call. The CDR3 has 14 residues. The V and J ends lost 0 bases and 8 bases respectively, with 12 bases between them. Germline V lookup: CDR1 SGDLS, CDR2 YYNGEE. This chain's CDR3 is CASSVATGGDEQFF. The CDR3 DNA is TGTGCCAGCAGCGTAGCTACCGGCGGTGATGAGCAGTTCTTC.

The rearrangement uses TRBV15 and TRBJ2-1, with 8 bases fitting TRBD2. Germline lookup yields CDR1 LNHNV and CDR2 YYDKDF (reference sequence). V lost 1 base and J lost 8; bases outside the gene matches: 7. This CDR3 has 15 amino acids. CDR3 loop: CATSRGAGVRDEQFF. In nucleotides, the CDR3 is TGTGCCACCAGCAGAGGAGCGGGAGTAAGGGATGAGCAGTTCTTC.

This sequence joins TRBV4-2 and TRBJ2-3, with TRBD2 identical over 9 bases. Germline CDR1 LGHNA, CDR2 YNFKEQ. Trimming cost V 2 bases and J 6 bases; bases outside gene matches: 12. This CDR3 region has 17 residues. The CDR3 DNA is TGTGCCAGCAGCCAAAGTTCGGGACTAGCAGAGGGGGATACGCAGTATTTT. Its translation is CASSQSSGLAEGDTQYF.

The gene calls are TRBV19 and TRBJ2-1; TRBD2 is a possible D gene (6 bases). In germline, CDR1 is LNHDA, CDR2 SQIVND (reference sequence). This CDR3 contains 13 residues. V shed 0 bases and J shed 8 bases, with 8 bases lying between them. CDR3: CASSIELAYEQFF. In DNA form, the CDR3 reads TGTGCCAGTAGTATAGAACTAGCCTATGAGCAGTTCTTC.